A single sample is the source of the 2 T cell receptor beta chains below, sequenced in a study of cytomegalovirus exposure and HLA in healthy donors. PCR amplification relied on 60 Vbeta primers (plus 13 Jbeta primers). The repertoire was sequenced with immunoSEQ multiplex PCR; TCRdb's copy has only in-frame clones and lacks some. The repertoire holds around 160,000 clones, with roughly 80% as singletons. Specimen: PBMCs. The origin of the receptors is a woman in her thirties or forties in good health and CMV-seropositive.

This clone was observed once. The gene calls are TRBV18 and TRBJ2-2; possibly TRBD2 for D (6 bases). V was clipped by 3 bases and J by 7 bases, with 18 bases between them. Germline V gives CDR1 KGHSH, CDR2 LQKENI. The CDR3 totals 16 residues. CDR3 residues: CASSPYPGERIGELFF. The CDR3 nucleotides read TGTGCCAGCTCACCGTACCCGGGGGAACGGATCGGGGAGCTGTTTTTT.

The V gene is TRBV27, the J gene TRBJ1-1, with unresolved D. The V gene's germline CDR1 is MNHEY and CDR2 SMNVEV (reference sequence). With 1 base removed from V and 0 bases from J, the gap between germline ends came to 9 bases. The CDR3 is made up of 15 amino acids. The CDR3 reads CASSLYRNMNTEAFF. The CDR3 nucleotides are TGTGCCAGCAGTTTATATCGTAACATGAACACTGAAGCTTTCTTT.